The rows below give T cell receptor beta chains drawn from one sample of a study of hypomethylating agent response in myelodysplastic syndrome. The method was immunoSEQ multiplex PCR; TCRdb's version includes in-frame clones alone and lacks a portion of them. Of 4,300 or so clones listed, over 75% were seen once; the top ten hold over 6%. The specimen was bone marrow, collected before or after starting hypomethylating agent treatment for myelodysplastic syndrome (not recorded which). These receptors all come from a human donor with myelodysplastic syndrome. The CDR3 runs from the conserved cysteine through the conserved F or W. The order of the fields is clone size, J gene, D gene, V gene, CDR3 protein, CDR3 DNA. The D gene is left open where the match is weak. Size tells how often a clone was seen (once, few, many) or the class of an expanded clone, and some rows leave it out.

clone_size: .
j_call: TRBJ2-3
d_call: .
v_call: TRBV15
cdr3_aa: CATSRVATDTQYF
cdr3_nt: TGTGCCACCAGCAGAGTTGCCACAGATACGCAGTATTTT

clone_size: .
j_call: TRBJ2-2
d_call: TRBD1
v_call: TRBV5-4
cdr3_aa: CASSRPGTGTNTGELFF
cdr3_nt: TGTGCCAGCAGCCGTCCCGGGACAGGGACGAACACCGGGGAGCTGTTTTTT

clone_size: .
j_call: TRBJ2-7
d_call: .
v_call: TRBV5-6
cdr3_aa: CASSLYRDTLYEQYF
cdr3_nt: TGTGCCAGCAGCTTATATCGAGACACCTTGTACGAGCAGTACTTC

clone_size: few
j_call: TRBJ2-2
d_call: TRBD1
v_call: TRBV27
cdr3_aa: CASSLNGQATGELFF
cdr3_nt: TGTGCCAGCAGTTTAAACGGACAGGCGACCGGGGAGCTGTTTTTT

clone_size: .
j_call: TRBJ1-1
d_call: .
v_call: TRBV6-1
cdr3_aa: CASSSGQEAFF
cdr3_nt: TGTGCCAGCAGCTCCGGACAGGAAGCTTTCTTT

clone_size: .
j_call: TRBJ1-5
d_call: .
v_call: TRBV7-2
cdr3_aa: CASSLAYGNQPQHF
cdr3_nt: TGTGCCAGCAGCTTAGCATACGGCAATCAGCCCCAGCATTTT

clone_size: .
j_call: TRBJ2-7
d_call: .
v_call: TRBV4-3
cdr3_aa: CASSQNRGGPYEQYF
cdr3_nt: TGCGCCAGCAGCCAAAATCGAGGGGGGCCCTACGAGCAGTACTTC

clone_size: .
j_call: TRBJ2-1
d_call: .
v_call: TRBV4-3
cdr3_aa: CASSQEGYYNEQFF
cdr3_nt: TGCGCCAGCAGCCAAGAAGGATACTACAATGAGCAGTTCTTC

clone_size: .
j_call: TRBJ2-5
d_call: .
v_call: TRBV11-2
cdr3_aa: CASSLDRLAQETQYF
cdr3_nt: TGTGCCAGCAGCTTAGATCGCCTAGCGCAAGAGACCCAGTACTTC

clone_size: .
j_call: TRBJ1-4
d_call: .
v_call: TRBV9
cdr3_aa: CASSVDARGTGEKLFF
cdr3_nt: TGTGCCAGCAGCGTAGACGCGAGGGGGACCGGGGAAAAACTGTTTTTT

clone_size: .
j_call: TRBJ1-4
d_call: TRBD1
v_call: TRBV30
cdr3_aa: CAWEGTDEKLFF
cdr3_nt: TGTGCCTGGGAAGGGACAGATGAAAAACTGTTTTTT

clone_size: .
j_call: TRBJ2-3
d_call: TRBD1
v_call: TRBV25-1
cdr3_aa: CASSAQGRGADTQYF
cdr3_nt: TGTGCCAGCAGTGCACAGGGGCGCGGTGCAGATACGCAGTATTTT

clone_size: .
j_call: TRBJ2-7
d_call: .
v_call: TRBV10-3
cdr3_aa: CAFSPGPSAEQYF
cdr3_nt: TGTGCCTTCTCCCCGGGGCCTTCGGCCGAGCAGTACTTC

clone_size: few
j_call: TRBJ1-5
d_call: .
v_call: TRBV21-1
cdr3_aa: CASSKASRVRAQHF
cdr3_nt: TGTGCCAGCAGCAAAGCGTCGCGCGTCCGGGCCCAGCATTTT

clone_size: .
j_call: TRBJ2-1
d_call: .
v_call: TRBV11-2
cdr3_aa: CASSLGTLDGLNEQFF
cdr3_nt: TGTGCCAGCAGCTTAGGGACCCTAGACGGGCTCAATGAGCAGTTCTTC

clone_size: .
j_call: TRBJ2-1
d_call: TRBD1
v_call: TRBV19
cdr3_aa: CASSIPGQGHNEQFF
cdr3_nt: TGTGCCAGTAGTATACCGGGACAGGGGCACAATGAGCAGTTCTTC

clone_size: .
j_call: TRBJ1-3
d_call: .
v_call: TRBV4-2
cdr3_aa: CASSQDTFQGTSNTIYF
cdr3_nt: TGTGCCAGCAGCCAAGATACGTTCCAGGGGACGAGTAACACCATATATTTT

clone_size: few
j_call: TRBJ2-7
d_call: .
v_call: TRBV7-2
cdr3_aa: CASSQPTKMEQYF
cdr3_nt: TGTGCCAGCAGCCAACCGACCAAAATGGAGCAGTACTTC

clone_size: .
j_call: TRBJ2-7
d_call: .
v_call: TRBV29-1
cdr3_aa: CSVAGTYEQYF
cdr3_nt: TGCAGCGTTGCCGGTACCTACGAGCAGTACTTC

clone_size: few
j_call: TRBJ1-2
d_call: .
v_call: TRBV20-1
cdr3_aa: CSAFSNYGYTF
cdr3_nt: TGCAGTGCTTTCAGTAACTATGGCTACACCTTC

clone_size: .
j_call: TRBJ2-3
d_call: .
v_call: TRBV29-1
cdr3_aa: CSGSGVDTQYF
cdr3_nt: TGCAGCGGGTCAGGGGTAGATACGCAGTATTTT

clone_size: .
j_call: TRBJ2-7
d_call: .
v_call: TRBV29-1
cdr3_aa: CSVEDRRYEQYF
cdr3_nt: TGCAGCGTTGAAGATCGGCGTTACGAGCAGTACTTC

clone_size: few
j_call: TRBJ1-2
d_call: .
v_call: TRBV5-4
cdr3_aa: CASSPRTGGGYTF
cdr3_nt: TGTGCCAGCAGCCCTAGGACCGGAGGCGGCTACACCTTC

clone_size: .
j_call: TRBJ1-2
d_call: .
v_call: TRBV9
cdr3_aa: CASSVEIGGGYGYTF
cdr3_nt: TGTGCCAGCAGCGTAGAGATCGGTGGGGGCTATGGCTACACCTTC

clone_size: .
j_call: TRBJ2-6
d_call: .
v_call: TRBV5-3
cdr3_aa: CARSLEGEWVSGANVLTF
cdr3_nt: TGTGCCAGAAGCTTGGAGGGGGAGTGGGTCTCTGGGGCCAACGTCCTGACTTTC

clone_size: .
j_call: TRBJ1-2
d_call: .
v_call: TRBV4-1
cdr3_aa: CASSQDSGYNYGYTF
cdr3_nt: TGCGCCAGCAGCCAAGATTCAGGGTACAACTATGGCTACACCTTC

clone_size: .
j_call: TRBJ2-3
d_call: TRBD2
v_call: TRBV11-2
cdr3_aa: CASSSDGAGADTQYF
cdr3_nt: TGTGCCAGCAGCTCGGACGGTGCGGGGGCAGATACGCAGTATTTT

clone_size: .
j_call: TRBJ1-2
d_call: TRBD1
v_call: TRBV5-1
cdr3_aa: CASSLALTGGANGYTF
cdr3_nt: TGCGCCAGCAGCTTGGCATTAACAGGGGGCGCGAATGGCTACACCTTC

clone_size: .
j_call: TRBJ2-6
d_call: .
v_call: TRBV5-4
cdr3_aa: CASSLIHSGANVLTF
cdr3_nt: TGTGCCAGCAGCTTGATACATTCTGGGGCCAACGTCCTGACTTTC

clone_size: .
j_call: TRBJ1-6
d_call: .
v_call: TRBV7-2
cdr3_aa: CASSLGGGLRSPLHF
cdr3_nt: TGTGCCAGCAGCTTAGGGGGGGGTTTGCGTTCACCCCTCCACTTT

clone_size: .
j_call: TRBJ2-7
d_call: TRBD1
v_call: TRBV30
cdr3_aa: CAWSKTGVYEQYF
cdr3_nt: TGTGCCTGGAGTAAGACAGGGGTCTACGAGCAGTACTTC

clone_size: once
j_call: TRBJ2-3
d_call: .
v_call: TRBV10-1
cdr3_aa: CASAGSTDTQYF
cdr3_nt: TGCGCCAGCGCCGGGAGCACAGATACGCAGTATTTT

clone_size: .
j_call: TRBJ2-1
d_call: .
v_call: TRBV7-2
cdr3_aa: CASSSYPGGEQFF
cdr3_nt: TGTGCCAGCAGCTCCTATCCGGGGGGCGAGCAGTTCTTC

clone_size: .
j_call: TRBJ2-7
d_call: TRBD2
v_call: TRBV9
cdr3_aa: CASSVAGGAIEQYF
cdr3_nt: TGTGCCAGCAGCGTAGCCGGGGGGGCCATCGAGCAGTACTTC

clone_size: .
j_call: TRBJ1-2
d_call: .
v_call: TRBV7-9
cdr3_aa: CASSLDRFLYGYTF
cdr3_nt: TGTGCCAGCAGCTTAGACAGGTTTCTCTATGGCTACACCTTC

clone_size: .
j_call: TRBJ2-3
d_call: TRBD2
v_call: TRBV19
cdr3_aa: CASSSGTSGGLTDTQYF
cdr3_nt: TGTGCCAGTAGTTCCGGGACTAGCGGAGGATTAACAGATACGCAGTATTTT

clone_size: .
j_call: TRBJ1-2
d_call: TRBD1
v_call: TRBV4-1
cdr3_aa: CASSPGGGGWYGYTF
cdr3_nt: TGCGCCAGCAGCCCAGGGGGGGGAGGCTGGTATGGCTACACCTTC